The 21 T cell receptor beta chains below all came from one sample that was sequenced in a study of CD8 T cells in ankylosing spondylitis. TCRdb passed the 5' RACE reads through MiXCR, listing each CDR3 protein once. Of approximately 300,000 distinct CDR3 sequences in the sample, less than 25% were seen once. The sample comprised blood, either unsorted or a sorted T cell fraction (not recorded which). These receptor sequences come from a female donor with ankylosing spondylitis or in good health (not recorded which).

CDR3 bases: TGTGCCAGCAGGGGTGTAAACCGTTCACCCCTCCACTTT. It is translated as CASRGVNRSPLHF. V gene TRBV28 combines with J gene TRBJ1-6, with D hard to call. The V gene lost 6 bases and the J gene lost 9 bases, with 12 bases spanning the gap. From germline, CDR1 is MDHEN and CDR2 SYDVKM. This CDR3 spans 13 amino acids.

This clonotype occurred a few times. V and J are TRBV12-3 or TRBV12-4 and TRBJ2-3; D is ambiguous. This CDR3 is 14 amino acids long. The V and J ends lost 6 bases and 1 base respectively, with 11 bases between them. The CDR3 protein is CASSQLAGTDTQYF. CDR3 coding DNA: TGTGCCAGCAGCCAGCTCGCGGGCACAGATACGCAGTATTTT.

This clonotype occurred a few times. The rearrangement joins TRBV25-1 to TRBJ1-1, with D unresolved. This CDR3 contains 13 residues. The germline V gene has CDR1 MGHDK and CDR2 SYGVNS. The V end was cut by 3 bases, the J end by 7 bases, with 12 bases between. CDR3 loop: CASSDIAPYEAFF. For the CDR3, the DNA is TGTGCCAGCAGTGATATCGCCCCCTATGAAGCTTTCTTT. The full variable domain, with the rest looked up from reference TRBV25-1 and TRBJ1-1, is EADIYQTPRYLVIGTGKKITLECSQTMGHDKMYWYQQDPGMELHLIHYSYGVNSTEKGDLSSESTVSRIRTEHFPLTLESARPSHTSQYLCASSDIAPYEAFFGQGTRLTVV.

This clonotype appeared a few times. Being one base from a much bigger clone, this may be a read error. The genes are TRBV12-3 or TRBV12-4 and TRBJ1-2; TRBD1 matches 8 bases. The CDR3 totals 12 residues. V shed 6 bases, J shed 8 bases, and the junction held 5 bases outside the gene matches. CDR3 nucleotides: TGTGCCAGCAGCCTACAGGGGGAAGGCTACACCTTC. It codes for CASSLQGEGYTF.

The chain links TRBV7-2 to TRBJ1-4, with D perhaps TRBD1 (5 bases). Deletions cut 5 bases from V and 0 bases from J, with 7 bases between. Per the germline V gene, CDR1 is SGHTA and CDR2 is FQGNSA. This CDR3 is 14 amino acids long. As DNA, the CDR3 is TGTGCCAGCAGCGGGGGGACAACTAATGAAAAACTGTTTTTT. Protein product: CASSGGTTNEKLFF.

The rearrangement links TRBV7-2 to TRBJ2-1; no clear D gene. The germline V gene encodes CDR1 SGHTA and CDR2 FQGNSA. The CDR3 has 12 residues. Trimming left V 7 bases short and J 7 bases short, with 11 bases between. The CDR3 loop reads CASTRFPNEQFF. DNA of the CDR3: TGTGCCAGCACCAGATTTCCTAATGAGCAGTTCTTC.

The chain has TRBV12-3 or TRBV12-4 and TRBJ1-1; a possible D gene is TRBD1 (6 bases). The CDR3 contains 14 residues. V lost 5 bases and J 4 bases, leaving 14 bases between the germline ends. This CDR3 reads CASSGGRLTTEAFF. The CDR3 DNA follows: TGTGCCAGCAGTGGGGGGCGACTAACCACTGAAGCTTTCTTT.

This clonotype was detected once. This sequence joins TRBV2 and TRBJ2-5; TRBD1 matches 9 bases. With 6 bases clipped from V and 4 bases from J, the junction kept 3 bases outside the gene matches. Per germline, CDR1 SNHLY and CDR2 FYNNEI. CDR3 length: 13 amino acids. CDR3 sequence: CASRRDRAETQYF. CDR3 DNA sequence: TGTGCCAGCAGGCGGGACAGGGCAGAGACCCAGTACTTC.

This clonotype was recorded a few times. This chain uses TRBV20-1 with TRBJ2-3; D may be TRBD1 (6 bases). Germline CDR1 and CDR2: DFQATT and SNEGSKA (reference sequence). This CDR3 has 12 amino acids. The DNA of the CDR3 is TGCACTGGGGCTCGAGGGGGAGATACGCAGTATTTT. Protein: CTGARGGDTQYF.

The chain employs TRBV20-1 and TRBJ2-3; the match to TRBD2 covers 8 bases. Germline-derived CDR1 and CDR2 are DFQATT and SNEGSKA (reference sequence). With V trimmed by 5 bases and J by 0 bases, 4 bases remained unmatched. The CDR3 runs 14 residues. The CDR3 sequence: CSAEAGVSTDTQYF. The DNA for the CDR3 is TGCAGTGCTGAAGCGGGAGTAAGCACAGATACGCAGTATTTT.

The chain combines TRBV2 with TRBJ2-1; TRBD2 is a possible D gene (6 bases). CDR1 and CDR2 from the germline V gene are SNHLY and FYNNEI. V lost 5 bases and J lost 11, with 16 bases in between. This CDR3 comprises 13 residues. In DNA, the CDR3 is TGTGCCAGCAGTCCCGACGGGGGTGGGAAGCAGTTCTTC. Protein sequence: CASSPDGGGKQFF.

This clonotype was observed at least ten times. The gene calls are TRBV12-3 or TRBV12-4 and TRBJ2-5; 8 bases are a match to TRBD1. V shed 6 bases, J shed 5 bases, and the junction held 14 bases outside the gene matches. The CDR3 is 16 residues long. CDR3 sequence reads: CASSMGGQGSRETQYF. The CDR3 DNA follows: TGTGCCAGCAGCATGGGTGGACAGGGAAGCCGGGAGACCCAGTACTTC.

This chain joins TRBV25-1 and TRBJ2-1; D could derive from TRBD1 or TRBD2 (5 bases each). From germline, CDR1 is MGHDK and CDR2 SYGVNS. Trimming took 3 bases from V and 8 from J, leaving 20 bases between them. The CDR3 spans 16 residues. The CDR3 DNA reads TGTGCCAGCAGTGATATTGGCAGGGAGTTGGGGTATGAGCAGTTCTTC. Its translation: CASSDIGRELGYEQFF.

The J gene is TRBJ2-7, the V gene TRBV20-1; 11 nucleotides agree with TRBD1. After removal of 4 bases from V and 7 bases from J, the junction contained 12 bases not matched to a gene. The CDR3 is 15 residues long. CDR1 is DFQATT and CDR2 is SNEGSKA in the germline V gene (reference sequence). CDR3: CSAISEDRGPREQYF. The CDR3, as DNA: TGCAGTGCTATCTCCGAGGACAGGGGGCCGAGGGAGCAGTACTTC.

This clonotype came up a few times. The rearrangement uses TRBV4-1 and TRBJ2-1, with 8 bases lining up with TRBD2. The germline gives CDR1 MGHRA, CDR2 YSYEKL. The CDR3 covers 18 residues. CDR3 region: CACSQDRGGSGIYNEQFF. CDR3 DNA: TGCGCTTGCAGCCAAGATCGTGGGGGTAGCGGGATCTACAATGAGCAGTTCTTC.

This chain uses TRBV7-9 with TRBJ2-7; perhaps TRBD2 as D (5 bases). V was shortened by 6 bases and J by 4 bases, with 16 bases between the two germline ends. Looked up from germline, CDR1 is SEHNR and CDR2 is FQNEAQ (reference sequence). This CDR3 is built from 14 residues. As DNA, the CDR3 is TGTGCCAGCAGGATGCTCGGGGAGAGGTACGAGCAGTACTTC. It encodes CASRMLGERYEQYF.

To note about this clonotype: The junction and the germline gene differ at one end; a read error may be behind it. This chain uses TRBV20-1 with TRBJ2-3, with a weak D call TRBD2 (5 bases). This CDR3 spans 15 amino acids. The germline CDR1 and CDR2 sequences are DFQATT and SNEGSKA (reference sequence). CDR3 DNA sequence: TGCTGTGCTAAGGACCGTAGGGCTAGCAGAGATACGCAGTATTTT. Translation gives CCAKDRRASRDTQYF.

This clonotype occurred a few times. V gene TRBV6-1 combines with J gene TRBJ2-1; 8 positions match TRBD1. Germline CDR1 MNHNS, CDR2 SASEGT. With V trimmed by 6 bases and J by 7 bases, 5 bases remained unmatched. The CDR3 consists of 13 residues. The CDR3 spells CASSRQGLNEQFF. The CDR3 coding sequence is TGTGCCAGCAGCCGACAGGGGTTGAATGAGCAGTTCTTC.

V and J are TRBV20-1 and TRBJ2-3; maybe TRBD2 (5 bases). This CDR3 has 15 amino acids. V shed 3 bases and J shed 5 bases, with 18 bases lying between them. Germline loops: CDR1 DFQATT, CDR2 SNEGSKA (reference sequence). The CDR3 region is CSARKERTRGDTQYF. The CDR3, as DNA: TGCAGTGCTAGGAAGGAGCGGACCCGGGGAGATACGCAGTATTTT.

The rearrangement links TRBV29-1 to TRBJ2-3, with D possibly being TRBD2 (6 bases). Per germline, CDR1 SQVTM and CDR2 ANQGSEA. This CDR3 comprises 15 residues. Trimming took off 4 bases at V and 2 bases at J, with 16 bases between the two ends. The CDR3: CSVVVSGAPTDTQYF. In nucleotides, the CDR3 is TGCAGCGTTGTGGTATCGGGAGCACCCACAGATACGCAGTATTTT.

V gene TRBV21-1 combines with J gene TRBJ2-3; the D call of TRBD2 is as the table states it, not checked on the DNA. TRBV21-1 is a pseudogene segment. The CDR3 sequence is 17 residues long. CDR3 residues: CASSPQAQGRGTDTQYF. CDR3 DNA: TGTGCCAGCAGCCCACAGGCCCAGGGCCGGGGCACAGATACGCAGTATTTT.